A selection of T cell receptor beta chains follows, all from one sample in a study of T-cell memory formation after mild COVID-19. In TCRdb, the 5' RACE reads were re-called with MiXCR into one record per CDR3 protein. The sample has about 470,000 distinct CDR3 sequences, approximately 23% seen once. Sequenced: PBMCs or a T cell subset sorted from them (not recorded which). These receptors were collected from an adult woman who had mild COVID-19 (a few samples of this study predate the infection). Cell type and time point are not known. Both conserved end residues are part of each CDR3. Fields, in order: J gene, D gene, V gene, clone size, CDR3 protein, CDR3 DNA. A D gene is named only where the DNA matches it firmly. Only some rows state a clone size, as once, few, many or a class for expanded clones.

TRBJ2-3 | . | TRBV3-1 | . | CASSQDHSARDTQYF | TGTGCCAGCAGCCAAGACCACAGTGCTAGGGATACGCAGTATTTT
TRBJ2-6 | . | TRBV7-8 | . | CASSLGEAAGANVLTF | TGTGCCAGCAGCTTAGGGGAGGCTGCTGGGGCCAACGTCCTGACTTTC
TRBJ2-7 | . | TRBV10-3 | . | CATYYEQYF | TGTGCCACCTACTACGAGCAGTACTTC
TRBJ2-1 | TRBD2 | TRBV7-9 | once | CASSSYSLAGGRNEQFF | TGTGCCAGCAGCTCATACTCACTAGCGGGAGGGCGGAATGAGCAGTTCTTC
TRBJ2-1 | . | TRBV29-1 | . | CSVQGLNEQFF | TGCAGCGTTCAGGGTTTGAATGAGCAGTTCTTC
TRBJ2-1 | TRBD2 | TRBV14 | . | CASSLKAGGPSEQFF | TGTGCCAGCAGCCTCAAAGCGGGAGGGCCGAGTGAGCAGTTCTTC
TRBJ2-5 | . | TRBV30 | . | CAWSAPGTQYF | TGTGCCTGGAGTGCCCCCGGGACCCAGTACTTC
TRBJ2-2 | . | TRBV14 | . | CASSPYRTVITGELFF | TGTGCCAGCAGCCCGTACCGCACAGTTATAACCGGGGAGCTGTTTTTT
TRBJ2-7 | . | TRBV7-2 | few | CASSFSPIKSYEQYF | TGTGCCAGCAGCTTTTCCCCCATAAAGAGCTACGAGCAGTACTTC
TRBJ1-1 | TRBD1 | TRBV7-9 | . | CASIRAGGTEAFF | TGTGCCAGCATCCGAGCAGGGGGCACTGAAGCTTTCTTT
TRBJ2-1 | . | TRBV24-1 | . | CATSTGTLFYNEQFF | TGTGCCACCAGCACCGGGACACTATTCTACAATGAGCAGTTCTTC
TRBJ2-1 | . | TRBV14 | few | CASSPRDWLNEQFF | TGTGCCAGCAGCCCCCGGGACTGGCTCAATGAGCAGTTCTTC
TRBJ1-4 | . | TRBV20-1 | few | CSARGSGGHTSNEKLFF | TGCAGTGCTAGAGGGAGCGGGGGGCACACATCTAATGAAAAACTGTTTTTT
TRBJ2-3 | TRBD2 | TRBV12-3/TRBV12-4 | few | CASSLLAGGDTQYF | TGTGCCAGCAGTTTACTAGCGGGAGGAGATACGCAGTATTTT
TRBJ2-5 | . | TRBV29-1 | few | CSVAEGAQYF | TGCAGCGTTGCGGAAGGGGCCCAGTACTTC
TRBJ2-7 | TRBD1 | TRBV20-1 | few | CSARRTGAISRVRYEQYF | TGCAGTGCTAGAAGGACAGGGGCCATTTCGCGGGTAAGATACGAGCAGTACTTC
TRBJ2-5 | TRBD1 | TRBV7-8 | . | CASTPGQGRETQYF | TGTGCCAGCACGCCGGGACAGGGCCGAGAGACCCAGTACTTC
TRBJ1-1 | . | TRBV5-1 | few | CASSFSSGSNTEAFF | TGCGCCAGCAGCTTCTCCTCCGGGTCGAACACTGAAGCTTTCTTT
TRBJ2-1 | TRBD2 | TRBV6-2/TRBV6-3 | few | CASSYTPGRSRDEQFF | TGTGCCAGCAGTTACACCCCCGGGAGGAGTCGAGATGAGCAGTTCTTC
TRBJ2-3 | TRBD2 | TRBV20-1 | few | CSAFRTSGSSTDTQYF | TGCAGTGCTTTCAGGACTAGCGGGAGTAGCACAGATACGCAGTATTTT
TRBJ2-1 | . | TRBV10-3 | once | CAISAIPGGPGKQFF | TGTGCCATCAGCGCAATACCGGGGGGCCCCGGTAAGCAGTTCTTC
TRBJ2-4 | TRBD1 | TRBV12-3/TRBV12-4 | . | CASRSETGGVAKNIQYF | TGTGCCAGCAGATCGGAGACAGGGGGCGTAGCCAAAAACATTCAGTACTTC
TRBJ1-1 | . | TRBV18 | once | CASSPYDSRHSTEAFF | TGTGCCAGCTCACCATACGACAGCCGTCACTCCACTGAAGCTTTCTTT
TRBJ2-2 | TRBD2 | TRBV7-9 | . | CASSQAPLSGRAFTGELFF | TGTGCCAGCAGCCAGGCCCCCTTGAGCGGGAGGGCCTTCACCGGGGAGCTGTTTTTT
TRBJ2-5 | . | TRBV7-2 | . | CASSWGVRRETQYF | TGTGCCAGCAGCTGGGGAGTCAGAAGGGAGACCCAGTACTTC
TRBJ2-1 | TRBD2 | TRBV6-2/TRBV6-3 | few | CASTPGTSGMDEQFF | TGTGCCAGCACCCCTGGGACTAGCGGGATGGATGAGCAGTTCTTC